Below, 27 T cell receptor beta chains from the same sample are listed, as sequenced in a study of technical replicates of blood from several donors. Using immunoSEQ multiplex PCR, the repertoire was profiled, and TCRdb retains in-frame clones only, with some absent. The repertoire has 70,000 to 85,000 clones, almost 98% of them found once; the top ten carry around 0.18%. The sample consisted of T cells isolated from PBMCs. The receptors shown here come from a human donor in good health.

This CDR3 reads CASSLGQAVGEKLFF. For the CDR3, the DNA is TGCGCCAGCAGCCTGGGACAGGCTGTAGGGGAAAAACTGTTTTTT. The chain couples TRBV4-1 to TRBJ1-4; TRBD1 agrees at 8 bases. The CDR3 contains 15 residues. The V gene's germline CDR1 is MGHRA and CDR2 YSYEKL. With 4 bases clipped from V and 8 bases from J, the junction kept 9 bases outside the gene matches.

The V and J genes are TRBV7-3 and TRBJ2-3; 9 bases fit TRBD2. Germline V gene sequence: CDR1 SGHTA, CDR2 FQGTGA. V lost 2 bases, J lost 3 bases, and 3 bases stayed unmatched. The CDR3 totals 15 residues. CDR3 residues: CASSLGGGGTDTQYF. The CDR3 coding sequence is TGTGCCAGCAGCTTAGGCGGGGGGGGGACAGATACGCAGTATTTT.

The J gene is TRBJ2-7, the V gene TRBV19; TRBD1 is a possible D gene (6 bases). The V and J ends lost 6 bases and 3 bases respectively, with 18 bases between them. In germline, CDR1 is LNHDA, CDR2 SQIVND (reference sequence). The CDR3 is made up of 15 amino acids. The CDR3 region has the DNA TGTGCCAGTAGCACCCGACAGGTAGGGCTCTACGAGCAGTACTTC. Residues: CASSTRQVGLYEQYF.

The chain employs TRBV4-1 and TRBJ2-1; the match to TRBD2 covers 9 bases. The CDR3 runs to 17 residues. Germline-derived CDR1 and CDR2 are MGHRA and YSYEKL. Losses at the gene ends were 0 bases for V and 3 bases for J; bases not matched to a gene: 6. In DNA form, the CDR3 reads TGCGCCAGCAGCCAAGATCCTAGCGGGGTTCACTACAATGAGCAGTTCTTC. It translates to CASSQDPSGVHYNEQFF.

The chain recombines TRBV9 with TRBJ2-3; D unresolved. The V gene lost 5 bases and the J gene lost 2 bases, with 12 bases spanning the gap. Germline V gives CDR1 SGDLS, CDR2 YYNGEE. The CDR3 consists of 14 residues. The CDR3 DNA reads TGTGCCAGCAGTCTGAGGTACGACACAGATACGCAGTATTTT. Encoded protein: CASSLRYDTDTQYF.

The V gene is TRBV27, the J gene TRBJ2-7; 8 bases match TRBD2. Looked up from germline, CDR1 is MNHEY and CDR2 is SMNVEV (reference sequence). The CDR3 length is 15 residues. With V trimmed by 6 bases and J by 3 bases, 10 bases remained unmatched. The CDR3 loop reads CASRSPFGGDYEQYF. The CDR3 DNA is TGTGCCAGCAGGAGCCCGTTCGGGGGGGACTACGAGCAGTACTTC.

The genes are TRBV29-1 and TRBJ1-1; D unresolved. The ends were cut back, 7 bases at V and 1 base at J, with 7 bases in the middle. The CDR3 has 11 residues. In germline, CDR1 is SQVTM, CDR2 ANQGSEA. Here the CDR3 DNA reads TGCAGCGCAACTAGGAACACTGAAGCTTTCTTT. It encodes CSATRNTEAFF.

The CDR3 reads CASSERGGYGYTF. CDR3 DNA: TGTGCCAGCAGTGAAAGGGGCGGCTATGGCTACACCTTC. The chain carries TRBV2 and TRBJ1-2; the D gene is possibly TRBD1 (5 bases). There are 13 residues in the CDR3. V shed 2 bases and J shed 4 bases, with 8 bases lying between them. The germline CDR1 and CDR2 sequences are SNHLY and FYNNEI. The variable domain in full, with the rest retrieved from reference TRBV2 and TRBJ1-2, is EPEVTQTPSHQVTQMGQEVILRCVPISNHLYFYWYRQILGQKVEFLVSFYNNEISEKSEIFDDQFSVERPDGSNFTLKIRSTKLEDSAMYFCASSERGGYGYTFGSGTRLTVV.

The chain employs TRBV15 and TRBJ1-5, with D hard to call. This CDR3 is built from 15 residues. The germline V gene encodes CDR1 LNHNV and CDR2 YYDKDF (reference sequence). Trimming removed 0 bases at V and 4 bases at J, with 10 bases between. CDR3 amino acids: CATSRDPGVNQPQHF. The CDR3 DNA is TGTGCCACCAGCAGAGATCCCGGGGTAAATCAGCCCCAGCATTTT.

DNA of the CDR3: TGTGCCAGCAGCAAAGAACTAGGCCTAGCTAGGAATGAGCAGTTCTTC. Protein sequence: CASSKELGLARNEQFF. The chain carries TRBV21-1 and TRBJ2-1; the D call TRBD2 from the table was never checked on the DNA. TRBV21-1 is classified as a pseudogene. CDR3 length: 16 amino acids.

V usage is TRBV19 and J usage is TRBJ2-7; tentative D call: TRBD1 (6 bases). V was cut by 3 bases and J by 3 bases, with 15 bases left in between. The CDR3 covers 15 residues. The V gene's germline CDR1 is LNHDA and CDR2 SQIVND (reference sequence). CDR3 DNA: TGTGCCAGTAGTATTTCCGCAGGACAGATCTACGAGCAGTACTTC. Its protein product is CASSISAGQIYEQYF. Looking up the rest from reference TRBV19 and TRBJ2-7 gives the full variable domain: DGGITQSPKYLFRKEGQNVTLSCEQNLNHDAMYWYRQDPGQGLRLIYYSQIVNDFQKGDIAEGYSVSREKKESFPLTVTSAQKNPTAFYLCASSISAGQIYEQYFGPGTRLTVT.

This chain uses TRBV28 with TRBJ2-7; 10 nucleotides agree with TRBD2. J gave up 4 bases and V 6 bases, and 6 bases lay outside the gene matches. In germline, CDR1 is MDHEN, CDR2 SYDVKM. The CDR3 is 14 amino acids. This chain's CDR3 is CASREAGGPYEQYF. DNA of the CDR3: TGTGCCAGCAGGGAAGCGGGAGGGCCTTACGAGCAGTACTTC.

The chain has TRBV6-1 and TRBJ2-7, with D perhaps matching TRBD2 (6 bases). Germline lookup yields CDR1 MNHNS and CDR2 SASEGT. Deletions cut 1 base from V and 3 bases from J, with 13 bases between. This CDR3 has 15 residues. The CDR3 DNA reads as TGTGCCAGCAGTGAAGACTTTGGGACTCACTACGAGCAGTACTTC. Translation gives CASSEDFGTHYEQYF.

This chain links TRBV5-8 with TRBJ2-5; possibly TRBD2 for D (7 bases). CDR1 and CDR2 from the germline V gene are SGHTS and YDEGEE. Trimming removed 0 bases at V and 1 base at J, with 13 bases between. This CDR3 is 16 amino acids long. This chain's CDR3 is CASSLGGGLSQETQYF. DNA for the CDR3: TGTGCCAGCAGCTTGGGGGGGGGCCTTAGCCAAGAGACCCAGTACTTC.

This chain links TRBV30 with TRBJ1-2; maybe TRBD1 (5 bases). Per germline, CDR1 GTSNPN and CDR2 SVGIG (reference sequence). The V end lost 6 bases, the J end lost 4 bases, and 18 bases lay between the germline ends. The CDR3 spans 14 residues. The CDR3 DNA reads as TGTGCCTGCAGACTGACAGTAAAAGGCTATGGCTACACCTTC. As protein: CACRLTVKGYGYTF.

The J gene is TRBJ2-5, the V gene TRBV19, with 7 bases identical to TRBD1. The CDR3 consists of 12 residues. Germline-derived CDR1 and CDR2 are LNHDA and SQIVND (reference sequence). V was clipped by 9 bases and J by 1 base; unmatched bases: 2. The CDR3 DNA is TGTGCCAGACAGGGGACCCAAGAGACCCAGTACTTC. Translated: CARQGTQETQYF.

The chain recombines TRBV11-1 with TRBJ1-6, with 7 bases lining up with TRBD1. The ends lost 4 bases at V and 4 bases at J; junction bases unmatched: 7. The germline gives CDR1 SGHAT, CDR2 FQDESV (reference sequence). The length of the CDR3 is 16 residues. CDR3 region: CASSSRGSDYNSPLHF. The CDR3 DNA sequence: TGTGCCAGCAGCTCCAGGGGGTCCGATTATAATTCACCCCTCCACTTT.

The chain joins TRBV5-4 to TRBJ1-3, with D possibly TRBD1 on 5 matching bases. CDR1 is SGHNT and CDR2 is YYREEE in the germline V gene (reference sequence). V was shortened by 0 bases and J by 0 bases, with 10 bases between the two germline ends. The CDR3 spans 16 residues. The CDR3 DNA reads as TGTGCCAGCAGCTTGGGGGGTAGGGGCTCTGGAAACACCATATATTTT. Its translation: CASSLGGRGSGNTIYF.

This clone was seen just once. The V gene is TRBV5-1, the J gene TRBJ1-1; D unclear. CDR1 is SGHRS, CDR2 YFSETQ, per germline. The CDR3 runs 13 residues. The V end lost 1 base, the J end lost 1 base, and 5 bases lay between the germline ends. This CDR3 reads CASSLRGNTEAFF. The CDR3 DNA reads TGCGCCAGCAGCTTGCGGGGGAACACTGAAGCTTTCTTT.

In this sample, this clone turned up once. In DNA form, the CDR3 reads TGTGCCAGCAGCCCCCGTGCGGGGGGATGGACAGATACGCAGTATTTT. It codes for CASSPRAGGWTDTQYF. The J gene is TRBJ2-3, the V gene TRBV14, with 8 bases matching TRBD2. This CDR3 region has 16 residues. Germline trimming cut 4 bases from V and 3 bases from J; bases unmatched to any gene: 9. Germline assignment: CDR1 SGHDN and CDR2 FVKESK.

This CDR3 reads CASSYVGTGSEKLFF. As DNA, the CDR3 is TGTGCCAGCAGTTACGTCGGGACAGGGAGTGAAAAACTGTTTTTT. The chain links TRBV6-5 to TRBJ1-4; TRBD1 matches 9 bases. The ends lost 2 bases at V and 7 bases at J; junction bases unmatched: 5. Germline V gene sequence: CDR1 MNHEY, CDR2 SVGAGI. The CDR3 runs 15 residues.

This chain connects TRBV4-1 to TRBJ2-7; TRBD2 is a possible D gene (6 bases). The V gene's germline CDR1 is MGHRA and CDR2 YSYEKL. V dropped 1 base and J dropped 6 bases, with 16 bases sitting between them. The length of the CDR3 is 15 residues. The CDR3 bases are TGCGCCAGCAGCCAAGTCGGAAGGAAGGAGGGCGAGCAGTACTTC. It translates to CASSQVGRKEGEQYF.

The CDR3 sequence: CASSLFPKKNRDVGTEAFF. CDR3 bases: TGTGCCAGCAGCTTATTCCCAAAAAAGAACAGGGATGTGGGCACTGAAGCTTTCTTT. The chain recombines TRBV7-3 with TRBJ1-1; D might be TRBD1 (6 bases). The CDR3 has 19 residues. The ends were cut back, 2 bases at V and 4 bases at J, with 26 bases in the middle. From germline, CDR1 is SGHTA and CDR2 FQGTGA.

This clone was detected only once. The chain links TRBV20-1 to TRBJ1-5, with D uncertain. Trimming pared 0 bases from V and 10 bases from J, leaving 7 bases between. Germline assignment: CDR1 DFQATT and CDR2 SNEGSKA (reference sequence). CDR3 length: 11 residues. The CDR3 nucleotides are TGCAGTGCTAGAGATGGAGGACCCCAGCATTTT. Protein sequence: CSARDGGPQHF.

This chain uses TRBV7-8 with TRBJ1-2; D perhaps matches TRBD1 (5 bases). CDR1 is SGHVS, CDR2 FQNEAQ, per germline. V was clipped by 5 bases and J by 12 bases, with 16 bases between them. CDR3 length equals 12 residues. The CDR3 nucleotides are TGTGCCAGCAGCCTACTAAGGGGTTCCGACACCTTC. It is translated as CASSLLRGSDTF. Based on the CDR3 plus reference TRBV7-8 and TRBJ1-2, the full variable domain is GAGVSQSPRYKVAKRGQDVALRCDPISGHVSLFWYQQALGQGPEFLTYFQNEAQLDKSGLPSDRFFAERPEGSVSTLKIQRTQQEDSAVYLCASSLLRGSDTFGSGTRLTVV.

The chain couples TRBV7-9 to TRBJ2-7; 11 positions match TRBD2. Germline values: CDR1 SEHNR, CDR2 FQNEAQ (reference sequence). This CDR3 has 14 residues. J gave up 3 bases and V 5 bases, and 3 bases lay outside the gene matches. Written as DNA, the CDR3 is TGTGCCAGCAGCAAGACTAGCGGGATCTACGAGCAGTACTTC. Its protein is CASSKTSGIYEQYF.

The CDR3 spells CASSLNGGTTDTQYF. Written as DNA, the CDR3 is TGTGCCAGCAGCTTAAACGGGGGGACCACAGATACGCAGTATTTT. J is TRBJ2-3 and V is TRBV7-3; 7 positions agree with TRBD2. Germline-derived CDR1 and CDR2 are SGHTA and FQGTGA. The CDR3 has 15 amino acids. J was trimmed by 2 bases and V by 1 base; bases with no gene match: 3.